Listed below are T cell receptor beta chains from one sample, sequenced in a study of T-cell reconstitution after alpha-beta-depleted transplantation in children. TCRdb redid the calling of the PCR reads with MiXCR, one entry per CDR3 protein. The sample has approximately 190,000 distinct CDR3 sequences, about 8.2% seen once. The sequenced sample was PBMCs, mostly from graft donor cells, obtained 360 days after TCRalphabeta/CD19-depleted stem cell transplant. These receptors were obtained from a male patient aged 2 to 10 who had a stem cell transplant for acute myeloid leukemia, so the T cells may come from the graft donor. Both conserved end residues are part of each CDR3. A D gene is named only where the DNA matches it firmly. For some rows the clone size is stated as once, few or many, or as a class when expanded; others skip it.

length: 16; D: TRBD2; J: TRBJ2-4; size: few; V: TRBV20-1; CDR3: CSAILGTSGRKNIQYF; DNA: TGCAGTGCTATTCTCGGGACTAGCGGACGTAAAAACATTCAGTACTTC
length: 13; D: NA; J: TRBJ2-7; size: NA; V: TRBV2; CDR3: CASDQASDYEQYF; DNA: TGTGCCAGCGACCAAGCGTCCGACTACGAGCAGTACTTC
length: 14; D: TRBD1; J: TRBJ1-2; size: once; V: TRBV28; CDR3: CASRRQGLGYGYTF; DNA: TGTGCCAGCAGACGACAGGGGTTGGGCTATGGCTACACCTTC
length: 12; D: NA; J: TRBJ1-2; size: many; V: TRBV10-3; CDR3: CAISVGDYGYTF; DNA: TGTGCCATCAGTGTGGGTGACTATGGCTACACCTTC
length: 15; D: NA; J: TRBJ2-1; size: NA; V: TRBV19; CDR3: CASTPGHRYFNEQFF; DNA: TGTGCCAGTACTCCGGGACATCGGTACTTCAATGAGCAGTTCTTC
length: 15; D: TRBD2; J: TRBJ2-1; size: many; V: TRBV12-3/TRBV12-4; CDR3: CASSLGTSGYNEQFF; DNA: TGCGCCAGCAGCTTGGGGACTAGCGGCTACAATGAGCAGTTCTTC
length: 14; D: NA; J: TRBJ2-3; size: many; V: TRBV12-3/TRBV12-4; CDR3: CASSLQLITDTQYF; DNA: TGTGCCAGCAGTTTACAACTCATCACAGATACGCAGTATTTT
length: 15; D: NA; J: TRBJ2-2; size: few; V: TRBV5-1; CDR3: CASSLDREPTGELFF; DNA: TGCGCCAGCAGCTTGGACCGAGAGCCGACCGGGGAGCTGTTTTTT
length: 16; D: NA; J: TRBJ2-1; size: few; V: TRBV3-1; CDR3: CASSQDRAAANNEQFF; DNA: TGTGCCAGCAGCCAAGATCGCGCGGCTGCCAACAATGAGCAGTTCTTC
length: 14; D: NA; J: TRBJ1-1; size: few; V: TRBV12-3/TRBV12-4; CDR3: CASSPSVENTEAFF; DNA: TGTGCCAGCAGCCCGTCTGTGGAGAACACTGAAGCTTTCTTT
length: 15; D: NA; J: TRBJ1-1; size: few; V: TRBV20-1; CDR3: CSARGNQEVNTEAFF; DNA: TGCAGTGCCAGGGGTAACCAAGAAGTGAACACTGAAGCTTTCTTT
length: 14; D: NA; J: TRBJ1-4; size: NA; V: TRBV12-3/TRBV12-4; CDR3: CASGVQGNEEKLFF; DNA: TGTGCCAGCGGGGTACAGGGTAACGAAGAAAAACTGTTTTTT
length: 17; D: NA; J: TRBJ2-4; size: many; V: TRBV20-1; CDR3: CSARPPRGGIGKNIQYF; DNA: TGCAGTGCTAGACCACCTAGGGGCGGGATTGGCAAAAACATTCAGTACTTC
length: 16; D: NA; J: TRBJ1-6; size: NA; V: TRBV5-1; CDR3: CASSLGHLSGNSPLHF; DNA: TGCGCCAGCAGCTTGGGACACCTGTCGGGAAATTCACCCCTCCACTTT
length: 15; D: TRBD2; J: TRBJ2-1; size: few; V: TRBV12-3/TRBV12-4; CDR3: CALRLTSGGYNEQFF; DNA: TGTGCCCTCCGGCTCACTAGCGGGGGCTACAATGAGCAGTTCTTC
length: 13; D: NA; J: TRBJ2-3; size: NA; V: TRBV7-8; CDR3: CASSSRKRDTQYF; DNA: TGTGCCAGCAGCTCGAGGAAAAGGGATACGCAGTATTTT
length: 14; D: NA; J: TRBJ2-5; size: few; V: TRBV12-3/TRBV12-4; CDR3: CASSFYWQGETQYF; DNA: TGTGCCAGCAGTTTTTATTGGCAGGGAGAGACCCAGTACTTC
length: 13; D: TRBD1; J: TRBJ1-2; size: many; V: TRBV12-3/TRBV12-4; CDR3: CASSPGGLRGYTF; DNA: TGTGCCAGCAGCCCAGGGGGCCTTAGAGGCTACACCTTC
length: 14; D: NA; J: TRBJ1-4; size: NA; V: TRBV20-1; CDR3: CSARDWGGNEKLFF; DNA: TGCAGTGCTAGAGATTGGGGCGGCAATGAAAAACTGTTTTTT
length: 18; D: TRBD2; J: TRBJ2-5; size: few; V: TRBV5-1; CDR3: CASSNTVLSGRARETQYF; DNA: TGCGCCAGCAGCAACACCGTCCTTAGCGGGAGGGCACGGGAGACCCAGTACTTC
length: 17; D: NA; J: TRBJ2-7; size: few; V: TRBV20-1; CDR3: CSARDKVDYRISYEQYF; DNA: TGCAGTGCTAGAGATAAGGTGGACTACCGAATCTCCTACGAGCAGTACTTC
length: 13; D: NA; J: TRBJ2-5; size: few; V: TRBV5-1; CDR3: CASSFGVAETQYF; DNA: TGCGCCAGCAGCTTTGGGGTTGCAGAGACCCAGTACTTC
length: 13; D: NA; J: TRBJ1-1; size: many; V: TRBV10-3; CDR3: CAITADRDTEAFF; DNA: TGTGCCATCACCGCAGATAGGGACACTGAAGCTTTCTTT
length: 20; D: TRBD1; J: TRBJ2-6; size: few; V: TRBV4-2; CDR3: CASSDNALGQVLSGANVLTF; DNA: TGTGCCAGCAGCGACAATGCTTTGGGACAGGTCCTCTCTGGGGCCAACGTCCTGACTTTC
length: 13; D: NA; J: TRBJ1-2; size: many; V: TRBV7-9; CDR3: CASSLGNGYGYTF; DNA: TGTGCCAGCAGCTTAGGGAATGGATATGGCTACACCTTC
length: 15; D: NA; J: TRBJ2-1; size: few; V: TRBV5-6; CDR3: CASSLGGREWHEQFF; DNA: TGTGCCAGCAGCTTGGGGGGGCGGGAGTGGCATGAGCAGTTCTTC
length: 14; D: NA; J: TRBJ1-1; size: NA; V: TRBV3-1; CDR3: CASSQVGGRAEAFF; DNA: TGTGCCAGCAGCCAAGTCGGGGGTAGGGCTGAAGCTTTCTTT
length: 14; D: TRBD1; J: TRBJ2-5; size: NA; V: TRBV9; CDR3: CASSVTGVGETQYF; DNA: TGTGCCAGCAGCGTTACAGGGGTTGGCGAGACCCAGTACTTC
length: 15; D: TRBD2; J: TRBJ2-1; size: few; V: TRBV5-1; CDR3: CASSSGLGPYNEQFF; DNA: TGCGCCAGCAGCTCGGGACTAGGACCCTACAATGAGCAGTTCTTC
length: 13; D: NA; J: TRBJ1-2; size: NA; V: TRBV18; CDR3: CASSPAGVYGYTF; DNA: TGTGCCAGCTCACCCGCAGGGGTCTATGGCTACACCTTC
length: 15; D: NA; J: TRBJ2-2; size: many; V: TRBV7-6; CDR3: CASSSSATNTGELFF; DNA: TGTGCCAGCAGCTCTAGTGCGACGAACACCGGGGAGCTGTTTTTT
length: 13; D: TRBD1; J: TRBJ2-7; size: few; V: TRBV29-1; CDR3: CSVEGPGGHEQYF; DNA: TGCAGCGTGGAAGGGCCAGGGGGCCACGAGCAGTACTTC
length: 16; D: NA; J: TRBJ1-3; size: NA; V: TRBV12-3/TRBV12-4; CDR3: CASSAADSATGNTIYF; DNA: TGTGCCAGCAGCGCAGCGGACAGCGCTACTGGAAACACCATATATTTT
length: 15; D: TRBD2; J: TRBJ2-7; size: few; V: TRBV2; CDR3: CASRIPSGIIYEQYF; DNA: TGTGCCAGCAGAATACCTAGCGGGATTATCTACGAGCAGTACTTC
length: 13; D: NA; J: TRBJ2-4; size: NA; V: TRBV12-3/TRBV12-4; CDR3: CASTPSGKNIQYF; DNA: TGTGCCAGCACCCCCAGCGGCAAAAACATTCAGTACTTC
length: 13; D: NA; J: TRBJ1-5; size: NA; V: TRBV9; CDR3: CASSVRPNQPQHF; DNA: TGTGCCAGCAGCGTTAGGCCAAATCAGCCCCAGCATTTT
length: 14; D: NA; J: TRBJ2-7; size: few; V: TRBV7-8; CDR3: CASTQQGNSYEQYF; DNA: TGTGCCAGCACTCAGCAGGGCAACTCCTACGAGCAGTACTTC
length: 14; D: TRBD2; J: TRBJ2-1; size: NA; V: TRBV20-1; CDR3: CSARDTSGRNEQFF; DNA: TGCAGTGCTAGAGATACTAGCGGGAGGAATGAGCAGTTCTTC
length: 13; D: NA; J: TRBJ2-1; size: NA; V: TRBV20-1; CDR3: CSANWPSANEQFF; DNA: TGCAGTGCTAATTGGCCTAGCGCCAATGAGCAGTTCTTC
length: 14; D: TRBD1; J: TRBJ2-7; size: few; V: TRBV5-4; CDR3: CASSSPGQGSEQYF; DNA: TGTGCCAGCAGCTCCCCGGGACAGGGGTCCGAGCAGTACTTC
length: 15; D: TRBD1; J: TRBJ1-1; size: few; V: TRBV5-6; CDR3: CASSERQGLGTEAFF; DNA: TGTGCCAGCAGCGAGAGACAGGGACTGGGCACTGAAGCTTTCTTT
length: 12; D: NA; J: TRBJ2-7; size: NA; V: TRBV7-9; CDR3: CASGSLSYEQYF; DNA: TGTGCCAGCGGGAGTCTTTCCTACGAGCAGTACTTC
length: 16; D: TRBD2; J: TRBJ2-3; size: few; V: TRBV10-3; CDR3: CAISPALAGGTDTQYF; DNA: TGTGCCATCAGCCCCGCCTTAGCGGGAGGCACAGATACGCAGTATTTT
length: 14; D: TRBD2; J: TRBJ2-1; size: few; V: TRBV24-1; CDR3: CATSASGGGYEQFF; DNA: TGTGCCACCAGTGCCAGCGGGGGGGGGTATGAGCAGTTCTTC